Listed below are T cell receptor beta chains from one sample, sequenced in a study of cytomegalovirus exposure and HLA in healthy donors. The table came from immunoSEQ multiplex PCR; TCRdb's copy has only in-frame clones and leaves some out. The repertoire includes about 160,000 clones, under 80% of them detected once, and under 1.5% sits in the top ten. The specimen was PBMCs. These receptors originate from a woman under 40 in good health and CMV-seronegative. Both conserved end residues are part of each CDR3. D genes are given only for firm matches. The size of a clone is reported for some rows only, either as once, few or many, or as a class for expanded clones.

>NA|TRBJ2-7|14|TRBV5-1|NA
CASSWAGPDSQQYF
TGCGCCAGCAGCTGGGCGGGACCGGACTCACAGCAGTACTTC
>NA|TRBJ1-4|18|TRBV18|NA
CASSPPRVQSATNEKLFF
TGTGCCAGCTCACCACCGCGGGTGCAGAGTGCAACTAATGAAAAACTGTTTTTT
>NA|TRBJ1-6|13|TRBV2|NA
CASTEDVSSPLHF
TGTGCCAGCACGGAGGACGTAAGTTCACCCCTCCACTTT
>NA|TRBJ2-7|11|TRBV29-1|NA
CSVKNRHEQYF
TGCAGCGTTAAAAACAGACACGAGCAGTACTTC
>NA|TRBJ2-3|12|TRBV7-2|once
CASSAGSDTQYF
TGTGCCAGCAGCGCGGGTTCAGATACGCAGTATTTT
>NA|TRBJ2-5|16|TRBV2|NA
CASSEGGRRMQETQYF
TGTGCCAGCAGTGAAGGGGGGCGGAGGATGCAAGAGACCCAGTACTTC
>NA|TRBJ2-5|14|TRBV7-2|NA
CASSLDGGRETQYF
TGTGCCAGCAGCTTAGACGGGGGTCGAGAGACCCAGTACTTC
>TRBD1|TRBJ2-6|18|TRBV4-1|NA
CASSLDRGIISGANVLTF
TGCGCCAGCAGCCTAGACAGGGGAATAATCTCTGGGGCCAACGTCCTGACTTTC
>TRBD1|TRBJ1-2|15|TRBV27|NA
CASSHRGAANYGYTF
TGTGCCAGCAGCCACAGGGGAGCGGCGAACTATGGCTACACCTTC
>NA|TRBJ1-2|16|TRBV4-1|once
CASSQLDSALWGVYTF
TGCGCCAGCAGCCAGTTGGACTCAGCTCTTTGGGGTGTCTACACCTTC
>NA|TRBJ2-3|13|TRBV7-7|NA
CASSRLATDTQYF
TGTGCTAGTAGCAGGCTAGCGACAGATACGCAGTATTTT